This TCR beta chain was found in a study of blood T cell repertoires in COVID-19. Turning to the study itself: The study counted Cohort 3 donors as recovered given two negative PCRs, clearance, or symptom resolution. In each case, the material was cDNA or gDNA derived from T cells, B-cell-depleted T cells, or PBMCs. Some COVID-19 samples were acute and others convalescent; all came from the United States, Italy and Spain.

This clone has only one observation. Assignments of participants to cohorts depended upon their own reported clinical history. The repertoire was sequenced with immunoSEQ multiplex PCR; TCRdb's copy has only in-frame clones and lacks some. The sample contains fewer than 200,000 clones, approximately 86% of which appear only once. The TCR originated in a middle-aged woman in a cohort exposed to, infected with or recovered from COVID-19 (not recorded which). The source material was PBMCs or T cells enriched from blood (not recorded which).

DNA of the CDR3: TGTGCCAGCAGCTTACGAGGAACCGGGGAGCTGTTTTTT. Translating gives CASSLRGTGELFF. V and J are TRBV7-8 and TRBJ2-2, with D hard to call. Trimming cost V 2 bases and J 5 bases, with 6 bases left between them. The CDR3 sequence is 13 residues long. CDR1 SGHVS and CDR2 FQNEAQ come from the germline V gene.